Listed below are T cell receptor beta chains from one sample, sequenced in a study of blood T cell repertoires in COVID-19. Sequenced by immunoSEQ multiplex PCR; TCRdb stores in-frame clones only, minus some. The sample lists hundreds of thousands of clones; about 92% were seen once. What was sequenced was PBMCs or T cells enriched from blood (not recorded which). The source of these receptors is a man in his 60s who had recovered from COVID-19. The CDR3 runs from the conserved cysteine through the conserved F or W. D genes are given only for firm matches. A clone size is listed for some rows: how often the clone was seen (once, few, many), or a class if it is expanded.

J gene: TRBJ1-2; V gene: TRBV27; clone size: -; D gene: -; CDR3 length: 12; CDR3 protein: CASRSGAVGYTF; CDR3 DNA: TGTGCCAGCAGGTCAGGTGCTGTAGGCTACACCTTC
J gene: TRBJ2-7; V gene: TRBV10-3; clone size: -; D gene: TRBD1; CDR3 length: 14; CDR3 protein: CAVKTGTGGYEQYF; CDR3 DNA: TGTGCCGTTAAAACCGGGACAGGGGGTTACGAGCAGTACTTC
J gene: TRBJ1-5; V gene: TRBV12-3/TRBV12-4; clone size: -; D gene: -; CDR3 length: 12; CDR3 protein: CASSHSNQPQHF; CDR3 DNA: TGTGCCAGCAGCCATAGCAATCAGCCCCAGCATTTT
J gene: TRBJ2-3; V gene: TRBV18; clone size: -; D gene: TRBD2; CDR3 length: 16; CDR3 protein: CASSPLASGKTDTQYF; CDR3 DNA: TGTGCCAGCTCACCGTTGGCTAGCGGGAAGACAGATACGCAGTATTTT
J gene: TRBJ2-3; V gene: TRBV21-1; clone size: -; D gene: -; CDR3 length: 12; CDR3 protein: CASKLSLDTQYF; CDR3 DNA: TGTGCCAGCAAACTAAGCCTAGATACGCAGTATTTT
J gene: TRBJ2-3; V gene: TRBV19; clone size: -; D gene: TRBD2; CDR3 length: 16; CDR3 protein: CASSIGTSGGTDTQYF; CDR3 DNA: TGTGCCAGTAGTATTGGGACTAGCGGGGGCACAGATACGCAGTATTTT
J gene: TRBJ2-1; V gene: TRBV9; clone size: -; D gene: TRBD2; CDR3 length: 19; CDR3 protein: CASSAEGPSGRAPYNEQFF; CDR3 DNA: TGTGCCAGCAGCGCCGAGGGACCTAGCGGGAGGGCCCCCTACAATGAGCAGTTCTTC
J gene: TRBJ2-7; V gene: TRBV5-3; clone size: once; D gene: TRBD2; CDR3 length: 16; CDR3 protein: CARSLGLAGSSYEQYF; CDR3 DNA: TGTGCCAGAAGCTTAGGACTAGCGGGGAGCTCCTACGAGCAGTACTTC
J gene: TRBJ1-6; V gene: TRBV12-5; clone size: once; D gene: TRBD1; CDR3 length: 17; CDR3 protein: CASGPGQGSSYNSPLHF; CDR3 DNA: TGTGCTAGTGGTCCAGGACAGGGGAGCTCCTATAATTCACCCCTCCACTTT
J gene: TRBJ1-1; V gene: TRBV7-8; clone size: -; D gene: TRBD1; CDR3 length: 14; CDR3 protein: CASSTDREITEAFF; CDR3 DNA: TGTGCCAGCAGCACCGACAGGGAAATCACTGAAGCTTTCTTT
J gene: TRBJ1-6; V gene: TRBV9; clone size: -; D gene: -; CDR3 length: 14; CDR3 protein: CASSVGQGNSPLHF; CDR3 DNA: TGTGCCAGCAGCGTAGGGCAGGGAAATTCACCCCTCCACTTT
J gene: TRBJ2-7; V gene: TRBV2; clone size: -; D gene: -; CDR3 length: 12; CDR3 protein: CASREQSYEQYF; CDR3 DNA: TGTGCCAGCAGGGAACAGTCCTACGAGCAGTACTTC
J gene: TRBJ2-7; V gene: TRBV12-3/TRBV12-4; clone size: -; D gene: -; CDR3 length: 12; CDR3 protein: CASSFHSSEQYF; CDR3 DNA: TGTGCCAGCAGTTTCCACAGCAGCGAGCAGTACTTC
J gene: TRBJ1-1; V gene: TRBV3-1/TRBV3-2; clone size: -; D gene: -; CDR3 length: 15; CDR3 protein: CASSQGGPDTGRAFF; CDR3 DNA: TGTGCCAGCAGCCAAGGAGGGCCCGACACCGGGAGAGCTTTCTTT
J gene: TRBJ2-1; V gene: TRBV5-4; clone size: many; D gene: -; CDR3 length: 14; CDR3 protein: CASSPGQGRNEQFF; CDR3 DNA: TGTGCCAGCAGCCCAGGGCAGGGGCGCAATGAGCAGTTCTTC
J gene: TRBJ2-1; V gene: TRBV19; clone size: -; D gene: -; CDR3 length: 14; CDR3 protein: CASRDSRLYNEQFF; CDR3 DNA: TGTGCCAGTAGAGACTCAAGGTTGTACAATGAGCAGTTCTTC
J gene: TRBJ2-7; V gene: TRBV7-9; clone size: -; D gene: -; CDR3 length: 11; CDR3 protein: CASTQTYEQYF; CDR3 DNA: TGTGCCAGCACCCAGACCTACGAGCAGTACTTC
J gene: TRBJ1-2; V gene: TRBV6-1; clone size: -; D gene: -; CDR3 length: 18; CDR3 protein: CASSDFPSWGDISYGYTF; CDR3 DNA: TGTGCCAGCAGTGACTTCCCCTCGTGGGGGGATATTAGCTATGGCTACACCTTC
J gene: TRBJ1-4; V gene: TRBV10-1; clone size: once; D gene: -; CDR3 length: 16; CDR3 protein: CASSESMVQSSGKLFF; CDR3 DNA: TGCGCCAGCAGTGAGTCGATGGTACAAAGTTCGGGAAAACTGTTTTTT
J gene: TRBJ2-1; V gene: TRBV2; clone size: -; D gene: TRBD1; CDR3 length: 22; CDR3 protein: CASRPGQGAERTSGSGYNEQFF; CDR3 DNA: TGTGCCAGCAGGCCGGGACAGGGGGCGGAAAGGACTAGCGGAAGCGGATACAATGAGCAGTTCTTC
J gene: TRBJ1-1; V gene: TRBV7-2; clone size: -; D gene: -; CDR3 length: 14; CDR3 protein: CASSLGQTNTEAFF; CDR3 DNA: TGTGCCAGCAGCCTGGGACAAACGAACACTGAAGCTTTCTTT
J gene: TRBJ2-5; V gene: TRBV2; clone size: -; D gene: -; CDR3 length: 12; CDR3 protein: CARGAPQGTQYF; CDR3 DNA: TGTGCCAGGGGCGCGCCCCAGGGGACCCAGTACTTC
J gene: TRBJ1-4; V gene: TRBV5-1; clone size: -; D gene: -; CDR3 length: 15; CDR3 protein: CASSRQSATNEKLFF; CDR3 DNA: TGCGCCAGCAGCCGACAGAGCGCAACTAATGAAAAACTGTTTTTT
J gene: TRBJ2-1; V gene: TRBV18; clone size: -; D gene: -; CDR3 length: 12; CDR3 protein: CASSYRYNEQFF; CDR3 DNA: TGTGCCAGCTCATACAGGTACAATGAGCAGTTCTTC
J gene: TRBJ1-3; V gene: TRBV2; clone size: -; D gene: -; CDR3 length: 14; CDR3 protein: CASSESGSGNTIYF; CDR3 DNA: TGTGCCAGCAGTGAAAGCGGGTCTGGAAACACCATATATTTT
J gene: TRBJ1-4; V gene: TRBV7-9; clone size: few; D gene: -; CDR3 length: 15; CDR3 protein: CASSLEPGNNEKLFF; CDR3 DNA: TGTGCCAGCAGCTTAGAACCGGGAAATAATGAAAAACTGTTTTTT
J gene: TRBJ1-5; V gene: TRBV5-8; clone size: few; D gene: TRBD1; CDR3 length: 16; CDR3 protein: CASSISTGGRNQPQHF; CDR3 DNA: TGTGCCAGCAGCATCTCAACAGGGGGCCGGAATCAGCCCCAGCATTTT
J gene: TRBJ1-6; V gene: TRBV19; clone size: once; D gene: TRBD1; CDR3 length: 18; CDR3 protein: CASRGGQGESSYNSPLHF; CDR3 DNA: TGTGCCAGTAGGGGGGGACAGGGCGAAAGCTCCTATAATTCACCCCTCCACTTT
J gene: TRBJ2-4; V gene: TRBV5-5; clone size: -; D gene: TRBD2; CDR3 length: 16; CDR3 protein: CASSLARLGAGNIQYF; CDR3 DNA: TGTGCCAGCAGCTTGGCTCGCCTCGGAGCGGGGAACATTCAGTACTTC
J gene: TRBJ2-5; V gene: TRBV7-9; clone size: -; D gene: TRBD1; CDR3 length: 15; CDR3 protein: CASSLGDRYQETQYF; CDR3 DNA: TGTGCCAGCAGCTTAGGGGACAGATACCAAGAGACCCAGTACTTC
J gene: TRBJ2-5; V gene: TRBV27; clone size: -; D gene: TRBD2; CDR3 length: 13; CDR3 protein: CASSLSLAMTQYF; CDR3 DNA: TGTGCCAGCAGTTTATCACTAGCGATGACCCAGTACTTC
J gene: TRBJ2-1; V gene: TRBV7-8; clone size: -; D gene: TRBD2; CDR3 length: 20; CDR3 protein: CASSLAGAGRREGPYNEQFF; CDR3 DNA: TGTGCCAGCAGCTTAGCTGGGGCCGGTCGGCGGGAGGGACCCTACAATGAGCAGTTCTTC
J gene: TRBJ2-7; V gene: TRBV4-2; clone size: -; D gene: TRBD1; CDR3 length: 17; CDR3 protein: CASSQFFSGQGMTEQYF; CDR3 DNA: TGTGCCAGCAGCCAATTCTTTTCGGGACAGGGCATGACCGAGCAGTACTTC
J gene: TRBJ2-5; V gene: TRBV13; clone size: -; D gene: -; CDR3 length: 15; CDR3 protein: CASRSSQGPIETQYF; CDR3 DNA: TGTGCCAGCAGGTCCTCACAGGGTCCGATTGAGACCCAGTACTTC
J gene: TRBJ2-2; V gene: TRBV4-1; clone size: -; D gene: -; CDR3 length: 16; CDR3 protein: CASSQIGQKNTGELFF; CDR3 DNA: TGCGCCAGCAGCCAAATCGGACAAAAGAACACCGGGGAGCTGTTTTTT
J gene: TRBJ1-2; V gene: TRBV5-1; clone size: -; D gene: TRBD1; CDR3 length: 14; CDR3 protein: CASKGTGSNYGYTF; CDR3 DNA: TGCGCCAGCAAGGGGACAGGATCTAACTATGGCTACACCTTC
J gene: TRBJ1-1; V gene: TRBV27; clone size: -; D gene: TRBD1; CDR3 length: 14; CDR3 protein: CASRPRQGWTEAFF; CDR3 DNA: TGTGCCAGCAGACCGAGACAGGGTTGGACTGAAGCTTTCTTT
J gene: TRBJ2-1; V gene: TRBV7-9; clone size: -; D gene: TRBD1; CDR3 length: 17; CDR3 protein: CASSLGGGRGSYNEQFF; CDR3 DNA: TGTGCCAGCAGCTTAGGAGGGGGCAGGGGTTCCTACAATGAGCAGTTCTTC
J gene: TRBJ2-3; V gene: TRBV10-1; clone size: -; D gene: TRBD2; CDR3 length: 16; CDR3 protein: CASSEWSGINTDTQYF; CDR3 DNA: TGCGCCAGCAGTGAGTGGAGCGGGATTAACACAGATACGCAGTATTTT
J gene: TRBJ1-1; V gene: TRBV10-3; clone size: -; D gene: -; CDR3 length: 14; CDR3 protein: CAVRIRGENTEAFF; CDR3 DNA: TGTGCCGTCCGCATTAGGGGTGAGAACACTGAAGCTTTCTTT
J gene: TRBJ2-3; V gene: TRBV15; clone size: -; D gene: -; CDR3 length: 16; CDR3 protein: CATSRDRLRAGDTQYF; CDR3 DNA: TGTGCCACCAGCAGGGACAGACTACGAGCCGGGGATACGCAGTATTTT
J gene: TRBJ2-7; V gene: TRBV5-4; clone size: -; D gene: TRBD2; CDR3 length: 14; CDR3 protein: CASSEGGTSYEQYF; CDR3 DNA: TGTGCCAGCAGCGAGGGAGGGACTTCCTACGAGCAGTACTTC
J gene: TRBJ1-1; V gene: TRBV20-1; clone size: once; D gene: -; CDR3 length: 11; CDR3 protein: CSASQDTEAFF; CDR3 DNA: TGCAGTGCTAGCCAGGACACTGAAGCTTTCTTT
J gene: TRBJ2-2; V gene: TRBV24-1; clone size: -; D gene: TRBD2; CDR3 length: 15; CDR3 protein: CATSSATSGYGELFF; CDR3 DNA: TGTGCCACCAGTAGTGCGACTAGCGGGTACGGGGAGCTGTTTTTT
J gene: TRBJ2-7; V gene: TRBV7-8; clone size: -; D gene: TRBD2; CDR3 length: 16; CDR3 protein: CASSLAPSSGVYEQYF; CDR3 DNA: TGTGCCAGCAGCTTAGCACCTTCTAGCGGAGTCTACGAGCAGTACTTC
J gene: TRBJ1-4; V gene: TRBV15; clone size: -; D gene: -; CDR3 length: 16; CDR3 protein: CATSREARGVNEKLFF; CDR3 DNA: TGTGCCACCAGCAGAGAAGCCAGGGGTGTAAATGAAAAACTGTTTTTT
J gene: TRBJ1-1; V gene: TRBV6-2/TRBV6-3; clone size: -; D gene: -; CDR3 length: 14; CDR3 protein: CASSYRDIHTEAFF; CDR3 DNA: TGTGCCAGCAGTTACCGGGACATCCACACTGAAGCTTTCTTT
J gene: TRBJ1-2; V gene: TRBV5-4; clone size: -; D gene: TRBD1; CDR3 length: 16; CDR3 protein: CASSLAQGVISGGYTF; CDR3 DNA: TGTGCCAGCAGCTTGGCCCAGGGGGTAATATCGGGGGGCTACACCTTC
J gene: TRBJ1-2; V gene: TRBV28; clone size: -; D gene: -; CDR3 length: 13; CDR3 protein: CASSQGTNYGYTF; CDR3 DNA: TGTGCCAGCAGTCAGGGGACTAACTATGGCTACACCTTC
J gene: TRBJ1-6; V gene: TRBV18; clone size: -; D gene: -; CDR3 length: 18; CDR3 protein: CASSPGTYPSSYNSPLHF; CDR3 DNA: TGTGCCAGCTCACCAGGGACTTATCCTAGCTCCTATAATTCACCCCTCCACTTT
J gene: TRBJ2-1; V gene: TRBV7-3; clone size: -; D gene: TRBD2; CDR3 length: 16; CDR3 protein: CASSRSGTLYYNEQFF; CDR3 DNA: TGTGCCAGTTCCAGGAGCGGGACCCTCTACTACAATGAGCAGTTCTTC
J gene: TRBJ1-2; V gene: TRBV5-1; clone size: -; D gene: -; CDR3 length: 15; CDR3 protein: CASSLVAAGPYGYTF; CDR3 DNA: TGCGCCAGCAGCTTGGTGGCCGCGGGCCCCTATGGCTACACCTTC
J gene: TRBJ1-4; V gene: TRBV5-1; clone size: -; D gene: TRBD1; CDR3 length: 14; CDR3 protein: CASSSGGTNEKLFF; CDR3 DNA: TGCGCCAGCAGCTCAGGGGGGACTAATGAAAAACTGTTTTTT
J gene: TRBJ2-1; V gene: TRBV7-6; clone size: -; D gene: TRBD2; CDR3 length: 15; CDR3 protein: CASSLAPSGGSGQFF; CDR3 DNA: TGTGCCAGCAGCTTAGCGCCTAGCGGGGGGTCCGGGCAGTTCTTC
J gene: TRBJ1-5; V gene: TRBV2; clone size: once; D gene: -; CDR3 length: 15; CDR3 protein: CASSEELGGNQPQHF; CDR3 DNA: TGTGCCAGCAGTGAAGAGTTAGGGGGCAATCAGCCCCAGCATTTT
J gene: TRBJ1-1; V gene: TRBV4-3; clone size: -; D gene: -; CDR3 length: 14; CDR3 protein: CASSQERGGTEAFF; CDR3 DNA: TGCGCCAGCAGCCAAGAGCGGGGTGGGACTGAAGCTTTCTTT
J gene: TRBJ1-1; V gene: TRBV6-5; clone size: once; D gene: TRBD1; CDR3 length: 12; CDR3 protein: CASSQETGKAFF; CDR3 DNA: TGTGCCAGCAGCCAAGAGACAGGGAAAGCTTTCTTT
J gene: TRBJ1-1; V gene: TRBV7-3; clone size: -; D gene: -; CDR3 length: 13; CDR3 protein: CASSSTGNTEAFF; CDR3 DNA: TGTGCCAGCAGCTCGACAGGTAACACTGAAGCTTTCTTT
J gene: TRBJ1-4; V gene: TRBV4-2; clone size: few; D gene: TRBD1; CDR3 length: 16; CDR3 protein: CASSQDRGQGNEKLFF; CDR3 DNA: TGTGCCAGCAGCCAAGATCGGGGACAGGGTAATGAAAAACTGTTTTTT
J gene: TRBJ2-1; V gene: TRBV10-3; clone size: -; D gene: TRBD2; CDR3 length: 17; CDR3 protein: CAISSASGSWGYNEQFF; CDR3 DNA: TGTGCCATCAGTTCAGCTAGCGGGAGTTGGGGGTACAATGAGCAGTTCTTC